These T cell receptor beta chains were read from a single sample in a study of blood T cell repertoires in COVID-19. The repertoire was sequenced with immunoSEQ multiplex PCR; TCRdb's copy has only in-frame clones and lacks some. The repertoire consists of a few hundred thousand clones, with just under 85% occurring once and the leading ten covering about 1.3%. Sequenced: PBMCs or T cells enriched from blood (not recorded which). All receptors come from a woman between 40 and 55 years old with acute COVID-19. Both conserved end residues are part of each CDR3. Each record gives: V gene, clone size, D gene, J gene, CDR3 DNA, CDR3 protein. The D gene is left open where the match is weak. Where a row states a size, it is once, few, many or the class of an expanded clone; other rows omit it.

TRBV27	-	TRBD1	TRBJ2-7	TGTGCCAGCAGTTTATCGGCAGGGGGTGGCGAGCAGTACTTC	CASSLSAGGGEQYF
TRBV9	few	TRBD2	TRBJ2-5	TGTGCCAGCGGGGGGGAAGAGACCCAGTACTTC	CASGGEETQYF
TRBV3-1/TRBV3-2	-	TRBD2	TRBJ2-1	TGTGCCAGCAGCCAATTCCTCAGCGGGAGGGCCAGGGATGAGCAGTTCTTC	CASSQFLSGRARDEQFF
TRBV7-8	-	-	TRBJ1-4	TGTGCCAGCAGCTTAGAGTTCGTTGGACCCGAGGGTCTGTTTTTT	CASSLEFVGPEGLFF
TRBV5-1	few	TRBD1	TRBJ1-5	TGCGCCAGCAGCCGGGACAGGGGTGAGCCCCAGCATTTT	CASSRDRGEPQHF
TRBV5-1	-	TRBD2	TRBJ2-1	TGCGCCAGCAGCTTGAGGCTAGCGGGGGACAATGAGCAGTTCTTC	CASSLRLAGDNEQFF
TRBV7-2	-	-	TRBJ2-5	TGTGCCAGCAACTGGGGACGGGCAGGGGCGAGGGAGACCCAGTACTTC	CASNWGRAGARETQYF
TRBV28	-	TRBD1	TRBJ1-5	TGTGCCATTCGGACAGGGCGTAGCAATCAGCCCCAGCATTTT	CAIRTGRSNQPQHF
TRBV10-2	-	-	TRBJ1-6	TGCGCCAGCAGTGAGTCGAGGTCGGTTCGCGGCTCCTATAATTCACCCCTCCACTTT	CASSESRSVRGSYNSPLHF
TRBV15	-	TRBD2	TRBJ2-1	TGTGCCACCAGCAGAGGCGGACTAGCGGGGATATGGAATGAGCAGTTCTTC	CATSRGGLAGIWNEQFF
TRBV5-4	-	-	TRBJ1-2	TGTGCCAGCAGCCGCATCGGGGTCACTAACTATGGCTACACCTTC	CASSRIGVTNYGYTF
TRBV9	-	-	TRBJ2-7	TGTGCCAGCAGCGTAGAGGCCGGGAACACCTACGAGCAGTACTTC	CASSVEAGNTYEQYF
TRBV27	-	TRBD2	TRBJ2-5	TGTGCCAGCAGTTTACCCCCTTTATTAGCGGGGCTACAAGAGACCCAGTACTTC	CASSLPPLLAGLQETQYF
TRBV27	-	-	TRBJ1-5	TGTGCCAGCAGTTCGAACAGGGTTAGCAATCAGCCCCAGCATTTT	CASSSNRVSNQPQHF
TRBV21-1	-	-	TRBJ2-7	TGTGCCAGCAGCAAAGAGGAACAGGGGGCGTACGAGCAGTACTTC	CASSKEEQGAYEQYF
TRBV4-1	-	TRBD2	TRBJ2-3	TGCGCCAGCAGCCCCGGGACTAGCGGCACAGATACGCAGTATTTT	CASSPGTSGTDTQYF
TRBV27	-	-	TRBJ1-5	TGTGCCAGCAGTTTATTTCCCCAGAATAGCAATCAGCCCCAGCATTTT	CASSLFPQNSNQPQHF
TRBV7-8	-	TRBD1	TRBJ2-7	TGTGCCAGCAGCTTAGCCCTTGGGACAGCTTACGAGCAGTACTTC	CASSLALGTAYEQYF
TRBV7-3	-	-	TRBJ1-5	TGTGCCAGCAGCCCCCGACAGGGCAATCAGCCCCAGCATTTT	CASSPRQGNQPQHF
TRBV6-4	-	-	TRBJ2-1	TGTGCCAGCAGTCTTGAGAGCTCCTACAATGAGCAGTTCTTC	CASSLESSYNEQFF
TRBV6-5	-	-	TRBJ1-5	TGTGCCAGCAGGAGGGCCCATAATAGCAATCAGCCCCAGCATTTT	CASRRAHNSNQPQHF
TRBV10-1	-	-	TRBJ2-1	TGCGCCAGCAGTGAGCTGAGGGACAATGAGCAGTTCTTC	CASSELRDNEQFF
TRBV30	-	-	TRBJ1-6	TGTGCCGGGACTGCCCAGAATTCACCCCTCCACTTT	CAGTAQNSPLHF
TRBV6-5	-	-	TRBJ2-2	TGTGCCAGCCAGGGTGGGGATAACACCGGGGAGCTGTTTTTT	CASQGGDNTGELFF